A single sample gave rise to the 7 T cell receptor beta chains below, sequenced in a study of cytomegalovirus exposure and HLA in healthy donors. 13 Jbeta primers and 60 Vbeta primers were used for the PCR. Data came from immunoSEQ multiplex PCR; TCRdb stores just in-frame clones and leaves some out. There are fewer than 200,000 clones in the sample; approximately 80% occur only once, and roughly an eighth lies in the top ten. The sample taken for sequencing was PBMCs. The origin of the receptors is a woman in her forties or fifties in good health and CMV-seronegative.

The chain uses TRBV2 and TRBJ1-1; 9 positions agree with TRBD1. Germline V CDR1 and CDR2: SNHLY, FYNNEI. The ends lost 6 bases at V and 2 bases at J; junction bases unmatched: 4. The CDR3 totals 14 residues. CDR3 loop: CASSVQGANTEAFF. CDR3 coding DNA: TGTGCCAGCAGCGTACAGGGGGCTAACACTGAAGCTTTCTTT.

The chain has TRBV7-2 and TRBJ1-2, with a tentative D call TRBD1 (5 bases). Germline V gene sequence: CDR1 SGHTA, CDR2 FQGNSA. V was cut by 3 bases and J by 0 bases, with 11 bases left in between. The CDR3 is 15 amino acids. The CDR3 reads CASSFTTASNYGYTF. CDR3 nucleotides: TGTGCCAGCAGCTTTACGACAGCTTCTAACTATGGCTACACCTTC.

The rearrangement uses TRBV9 and TRBJ2-4; 7 nucleotides match TRBD1. The CDR3 totals 19 residues. Germline V lookup: CDR1 SGDLS, CDR2 YYNGEE. Trimming removed 0 bases from V and 0 bases from J; junction bases left unmatched: 12. The CDR3 spells CASSVEGQAGNLAKNIQYF. The CDR3 region has the DNA TGTGCCAGCAGCGTAGAAGGACAGGCAGGAAATCTAGCCAAAAACATTCAGTACTTC.

The chain links TRBV28 to TRBJ1-5, with a possible D match to TRBD1 (5 bases). The CDR3 is 15 amino acids. CDR1 and CDR2 (germline): MDHEN, SYDVKM. V was shortened by 6 bases and J by 2 bases, with 14 bases between the two germline ends. The CDR3 protein is CASRVQGKGNQPQHF. The CDR3 DNA follows: TGTGCCAGCAGGGTTCAGGGTAAGGGCAATCAGCCCCAGCATTTT.

The gene calls are TRBV7-2 and TRBJ2-7, with D possibly being TRBD2 (6 bases). Trimming cost V 5 bases and J 4 bases, with 12 bases left between them. CDR1 and CDR2 (germline): SGHTA, FQGNSA. There are 13 residues in the CDR3. CDR3 bases: TGTGCCAGCAGCAACGGTGGAGGGTACGAGCAGTACTTC. Its protein is CASSNGGGYEQYF.

This clone was counted only a few times. This chain links TRBV29-1 with TRBJ2-1; 9 positions agree with TRBD2. The germline CDR1 and CDR2 sequences are SQVTM and ANQGSEA. V lost 5 bases, J lost 8 bases, and 10 bases stayed unmatched. This CDR3 contains 14 residues. In DNA form, the CDR3 reads TGCAGCGTTATCGGGACTAGCCTGGTGCATGAGCAGTTCTTC. Translated: CSVIGTSLVHEQFF.

The table lists this clone with a few counts. The CDR3 loop reads CASPPEGRSTDTQYF. The CDR3 bases are TGTGCCAGCCCCCCGGAGGGGCGGAGCACAGATACGCAGTATTTT. The chain is built from TRBV28 and TRBJ2-3; D is possibly TRBD2 (6 bases). The ends were cut back, 8 bases at V and 0 bases at J, with 15 bases in the middle. CDR3 length equals 15 residues. The germline V gene encodes CDR1 MDHEN and CDR2 SYDVKM.